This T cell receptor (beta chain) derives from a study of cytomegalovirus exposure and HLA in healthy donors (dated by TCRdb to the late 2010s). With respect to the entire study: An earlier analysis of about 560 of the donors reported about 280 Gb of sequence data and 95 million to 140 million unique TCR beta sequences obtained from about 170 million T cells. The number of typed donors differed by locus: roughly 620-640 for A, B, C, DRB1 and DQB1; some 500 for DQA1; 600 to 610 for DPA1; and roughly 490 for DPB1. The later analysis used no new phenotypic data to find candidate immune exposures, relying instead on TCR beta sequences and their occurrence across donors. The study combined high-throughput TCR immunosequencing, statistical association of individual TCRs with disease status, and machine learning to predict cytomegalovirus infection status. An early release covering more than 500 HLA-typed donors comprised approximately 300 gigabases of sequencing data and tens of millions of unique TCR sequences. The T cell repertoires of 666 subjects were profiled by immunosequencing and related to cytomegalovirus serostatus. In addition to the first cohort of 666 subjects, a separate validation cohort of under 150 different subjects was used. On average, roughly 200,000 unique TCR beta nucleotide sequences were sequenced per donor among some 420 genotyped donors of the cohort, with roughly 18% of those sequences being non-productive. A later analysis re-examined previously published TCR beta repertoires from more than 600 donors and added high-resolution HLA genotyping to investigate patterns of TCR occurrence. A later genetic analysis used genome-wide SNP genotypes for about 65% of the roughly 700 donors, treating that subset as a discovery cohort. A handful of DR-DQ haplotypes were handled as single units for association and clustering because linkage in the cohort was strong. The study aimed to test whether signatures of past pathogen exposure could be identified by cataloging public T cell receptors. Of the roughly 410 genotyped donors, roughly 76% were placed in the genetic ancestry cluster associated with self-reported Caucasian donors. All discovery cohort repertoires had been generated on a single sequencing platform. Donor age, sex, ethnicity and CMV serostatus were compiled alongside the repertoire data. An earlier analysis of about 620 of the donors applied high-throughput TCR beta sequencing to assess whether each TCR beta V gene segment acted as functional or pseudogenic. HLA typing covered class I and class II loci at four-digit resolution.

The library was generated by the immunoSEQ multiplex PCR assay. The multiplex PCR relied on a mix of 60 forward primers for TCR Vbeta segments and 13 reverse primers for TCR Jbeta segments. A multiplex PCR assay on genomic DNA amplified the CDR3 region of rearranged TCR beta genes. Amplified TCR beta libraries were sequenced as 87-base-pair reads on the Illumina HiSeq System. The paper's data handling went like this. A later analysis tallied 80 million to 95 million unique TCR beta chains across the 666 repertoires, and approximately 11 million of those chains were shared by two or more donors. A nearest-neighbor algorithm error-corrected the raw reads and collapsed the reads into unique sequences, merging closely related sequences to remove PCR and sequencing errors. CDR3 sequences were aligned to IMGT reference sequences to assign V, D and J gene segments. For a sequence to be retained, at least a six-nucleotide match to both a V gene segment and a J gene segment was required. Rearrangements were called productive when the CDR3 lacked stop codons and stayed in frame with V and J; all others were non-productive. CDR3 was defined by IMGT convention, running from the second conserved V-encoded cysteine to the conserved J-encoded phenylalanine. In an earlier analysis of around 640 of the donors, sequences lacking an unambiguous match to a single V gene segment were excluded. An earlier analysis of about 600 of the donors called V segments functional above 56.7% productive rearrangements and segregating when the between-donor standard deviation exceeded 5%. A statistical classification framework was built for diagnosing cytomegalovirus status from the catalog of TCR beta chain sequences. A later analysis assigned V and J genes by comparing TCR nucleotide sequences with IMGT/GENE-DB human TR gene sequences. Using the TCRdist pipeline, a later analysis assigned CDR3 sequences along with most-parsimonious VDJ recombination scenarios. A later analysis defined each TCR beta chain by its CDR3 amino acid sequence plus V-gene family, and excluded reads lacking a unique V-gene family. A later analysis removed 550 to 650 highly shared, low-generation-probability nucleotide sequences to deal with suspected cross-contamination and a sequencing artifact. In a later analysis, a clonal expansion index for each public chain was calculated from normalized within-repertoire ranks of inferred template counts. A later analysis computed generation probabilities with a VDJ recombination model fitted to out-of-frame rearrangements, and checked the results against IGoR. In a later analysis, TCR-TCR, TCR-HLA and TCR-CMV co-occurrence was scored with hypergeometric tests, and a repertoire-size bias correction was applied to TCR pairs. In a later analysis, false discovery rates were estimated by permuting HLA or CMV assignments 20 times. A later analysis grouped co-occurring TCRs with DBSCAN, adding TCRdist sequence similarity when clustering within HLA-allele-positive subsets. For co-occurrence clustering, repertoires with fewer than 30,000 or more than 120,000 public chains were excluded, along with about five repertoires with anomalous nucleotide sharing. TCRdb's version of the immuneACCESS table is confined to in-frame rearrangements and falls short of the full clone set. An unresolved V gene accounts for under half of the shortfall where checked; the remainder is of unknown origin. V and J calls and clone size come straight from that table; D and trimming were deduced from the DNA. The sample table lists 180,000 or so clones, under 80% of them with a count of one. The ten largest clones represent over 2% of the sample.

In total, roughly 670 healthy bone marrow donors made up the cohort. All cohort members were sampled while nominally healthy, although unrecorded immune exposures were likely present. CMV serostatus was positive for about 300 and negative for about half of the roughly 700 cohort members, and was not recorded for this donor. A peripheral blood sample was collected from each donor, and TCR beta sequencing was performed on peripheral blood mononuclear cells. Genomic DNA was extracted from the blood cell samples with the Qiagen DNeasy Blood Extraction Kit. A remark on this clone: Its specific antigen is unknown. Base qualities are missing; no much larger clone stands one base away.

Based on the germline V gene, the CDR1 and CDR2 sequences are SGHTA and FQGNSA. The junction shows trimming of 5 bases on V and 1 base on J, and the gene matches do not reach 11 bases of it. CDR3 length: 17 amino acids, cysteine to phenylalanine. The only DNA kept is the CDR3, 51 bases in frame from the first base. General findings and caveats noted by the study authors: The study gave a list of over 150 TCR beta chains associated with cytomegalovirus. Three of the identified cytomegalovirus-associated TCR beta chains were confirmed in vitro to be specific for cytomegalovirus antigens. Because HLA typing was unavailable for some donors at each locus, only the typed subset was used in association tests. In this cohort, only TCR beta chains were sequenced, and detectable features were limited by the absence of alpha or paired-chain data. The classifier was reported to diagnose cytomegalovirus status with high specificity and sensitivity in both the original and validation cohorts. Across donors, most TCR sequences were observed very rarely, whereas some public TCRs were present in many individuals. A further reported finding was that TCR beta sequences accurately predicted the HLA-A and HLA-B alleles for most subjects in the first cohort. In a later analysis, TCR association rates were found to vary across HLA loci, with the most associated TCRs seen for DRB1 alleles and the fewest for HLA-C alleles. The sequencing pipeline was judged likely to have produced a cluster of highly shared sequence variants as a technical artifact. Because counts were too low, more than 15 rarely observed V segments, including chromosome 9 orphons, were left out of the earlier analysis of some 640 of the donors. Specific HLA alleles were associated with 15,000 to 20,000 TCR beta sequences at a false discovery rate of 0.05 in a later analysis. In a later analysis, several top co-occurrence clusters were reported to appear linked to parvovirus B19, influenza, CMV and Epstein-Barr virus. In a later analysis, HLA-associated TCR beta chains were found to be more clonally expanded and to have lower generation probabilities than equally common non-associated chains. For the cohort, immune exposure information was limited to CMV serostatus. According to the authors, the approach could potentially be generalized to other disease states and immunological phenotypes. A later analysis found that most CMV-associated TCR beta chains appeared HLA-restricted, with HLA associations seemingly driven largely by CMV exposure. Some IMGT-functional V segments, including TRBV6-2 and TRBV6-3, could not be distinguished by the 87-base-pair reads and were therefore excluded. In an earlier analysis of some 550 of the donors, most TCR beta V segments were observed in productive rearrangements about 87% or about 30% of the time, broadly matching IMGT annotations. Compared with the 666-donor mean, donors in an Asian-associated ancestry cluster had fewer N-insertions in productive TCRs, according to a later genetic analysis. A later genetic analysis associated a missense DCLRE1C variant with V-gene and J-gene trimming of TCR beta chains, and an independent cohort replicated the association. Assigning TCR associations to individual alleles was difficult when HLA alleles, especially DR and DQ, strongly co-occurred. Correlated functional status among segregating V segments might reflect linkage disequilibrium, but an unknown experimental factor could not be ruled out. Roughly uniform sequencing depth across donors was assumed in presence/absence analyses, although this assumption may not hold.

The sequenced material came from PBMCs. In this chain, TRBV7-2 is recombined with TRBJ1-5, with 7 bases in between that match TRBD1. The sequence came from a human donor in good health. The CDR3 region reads CASSLISGTASNQPQHF. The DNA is TGTGCCAGCAGCCTTATTTCTGGGACAGCCAGCAATCAGCCCCAGCATTTT.